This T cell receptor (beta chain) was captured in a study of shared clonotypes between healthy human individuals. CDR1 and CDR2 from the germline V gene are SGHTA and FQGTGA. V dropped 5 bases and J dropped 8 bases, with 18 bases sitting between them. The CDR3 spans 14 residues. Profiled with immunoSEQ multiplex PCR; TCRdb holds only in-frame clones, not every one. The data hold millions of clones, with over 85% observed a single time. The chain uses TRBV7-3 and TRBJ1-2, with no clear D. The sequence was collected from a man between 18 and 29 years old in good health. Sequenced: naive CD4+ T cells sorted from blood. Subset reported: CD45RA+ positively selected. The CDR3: CASSAQRGSYGYTF. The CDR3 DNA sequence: TGTGCCAGCAGCGCCCAACGTGGGAGTTACGGCTACACCTTC.